This paragraph covers one T cell receptor beta chain sequence. The source of the sample is a study of blood T cell repertoires in COVID-19. Using immunoSEQ multiplex PCR, the repertoire was profiled, and TCRdb retains in-frame clones only, with some absent. The sample comprises some 250,000 clones, around 85% of which are singletons, and just over 3% rests with the top ten. What was sequenced was peripheral blood. The receptor was isolated from a woman in her 30s who had recovered from COVID-19.

The CDR3 region has the DNA TGTGCCAGCAGCTCCGCTAGGACAGGGGGAAAGTTCTTC. Protein: CASSSARTGGKFF. The chain links TRBV14 to TRBJ2-1, with 10 positions matching TRBD1. V lost 5 bases, J lost 14 bases, and 9 bases stayed unmatched. The CDR3 extends over 13 amino acids. Per the germline V gene, CDR1 is SGHDN and CDR2 is FVKESK.